One sample yielded the 19 T cell receptor beta chains listed below, sequenced in a study of cytomegalovirus exposure and HLA in healthy donors. Primers for the PCR totalled 60 Vbeta and 13 Jbeta. The assay was immunoSEQ multiplex PCR, and TCRdb's table has in-frame clones only and misses some. Of fewer than 60,000 clones listed, around three quarters are singletons. The source material was PBMCs. These receptor sequences come from a woman in her 50s in good health and CMV-seropositive.

V gene TRBV7-9 combines with J gene TRBJ2-1, with 15 bases aligning to TRBD2. Germline trimming cut 5 bases from V and 10 bases from J; bases unmatched to any gene: 6. The length of the CDR3 is 15 residues. Germline V lookup: CDR1 SEHNR, CDR2 FQNEAQ (reference sequence). DNA for the CDR3: TGTGCCAGCAGCCCTGGGACTAGCGGGGGGAGGGAGCAGTTCTTC. Encoded protein: CASSPGTSGGREQFF. Full variable domain (remainder filled in from reference TRBV7-9 and TRBJ2-1): DTGVSQNPRHKITKRGQNVTFRCDPISEHNRLYWYRQTLGQGPEFLTYFQNEAQLEKSRLLSDRFSAERPKGSFSTLEIQRTEQGDSAMYLCASSPGTSGGREQFFGPGTRLTVL.

A word on this clone: Different DNA sequences within this sample yield the same CDR3. The chain employs TRBV9 and TRBJ1-1; a weak D match, TRBD1 (5 bases). This CDR3 is built from 16 residues. Germline CDR1 reads SGDLS; CDR2 reads YYNGEE. Trimming pared 0 bases from V and 1 base from J, leaving 13 bases between. The CDR3 sequence is CASSVADGGGNTEAFF. The CDR3 nucleotides read TGTGCCAGCAGCGTAGCGGACGGGGGAGGGAACACTGAAGCTTTCTTT.

The J gene is TRBJ1-3, the V gene TRBV29-1; D is perhaps TRBD1 (5 bases). Germline loops: CDR1 SQVTM, CDR2 ANQGSEA. Trimming shortened V by 5 bases and J by 4 bases, and 6 bases separated the two germline ends. The CDR3 length is 11 residues. CDR3 in amino acids: CSVSGGNTIYF. CDR3 coding DNA: TGCAGCGTTTCAGGGGGAAACACCATATATTTT. The variable domain in full, with the rest retrieved from reference TRBV29-1 and TRBJ1-3, is SAVISQKPSRDICQRGTSLTIQCQVDSQVTMMFWYRQQPGQSLTLIATANQGSEATYESGFVIDKFPISRPNLTFSTLTVSNMSPEDSSIYLCSVSGGNTIYFGEGSWLTVV.

The gene calls are TRBV9 and TRBJ2-7; 9 nucleotides align to TRBD1. Germline V lookup: CDR1 SGDLS, CDR2 YYNGEE. The trim removed 4 bases at V and 6 bases at J, leaving 11 bases unmatched. The CDR3 has 15 amino acids. The DNA for the CDR3 is TGTGCCAGCAGCCCCCGGGACAGGGCCACGGGCGAGCAGTACTTC. Its translation: CASSPRDRATGEQYF.

This clone has only one observation. The chain has TRBV28 and TRBJ2-3; 7 bases align to TRBD2. The V and J ends lost 1 base and 4 bases, in that order; junction bases with no gene match: 5. Looked up from germline, CDR1 is MDHEN and CDR2 is SYDVKM. The CDR3 runs 15 residues. The CDR3 DNA sequence: TGTGCCAGCAGTTTATCCCCCCGGGAGGCAGATACGCAGTATTTT. Residues: CASSLSPREADTQYF.

The chain has TRBV15 and TRBJ2-3, with 8 bases fitting TRBD2. J lost 6 bases, V lost 2 bases, and 4 bases had no gene match. There are 14 residues in the CDR3. Germline loops: CDR1 LNHNV, CDR2 YYDKDF (reference sequence). The CDR3 is CATSRRSGSDTQYF. CDR3 in DNA: TGTGCCACCAGCAGAAGGAGCGGGAGTGATACGCAGTATTTT.

V is TRBV7-3 and J is TRBJ2-1; 8 bases align to TRBD1. This CDR3 region has 17 residues. J was trimmed by 0 bases and V by 1 base; bases with no gene match: 5. Germline CDR1 is SGHTA and CDR2 is FQGTGA. The CDR3 here is CASSLMGQVSSYNEQFF. CDR3 DNA: TGTGCCAGCAGCTTAATGGGACAGGTTAGCTCCTACAATGAGCAGTTCTTC.

In its sample, this clone was seen a few times. V is TRBV7-6 and J is TRBJ2-3; maybe TRBD1 (5 bases). V was cut by 5 bases and J by 6 bases, with 12 bases left in between. Germline lookup yields CDR1 SGHVS and CDR2 FNYEAQ. This CDR3 region has 13 residues. CDR3 bases: TGTGCCAGCAGCCCCTTCAAGGGGGATACGCAGTATTTT. Residues: CASSPFKGDTQYF.

The chain carries TRBV28 and TRBJ2-7; perhaps TRBD1 as D (6 bases). The CDR3 contains 12 residues. The germline V and J ends were trimmed by 7 bases and 5 bases, with 12 bases remaining between them. Germline CDR1 and CDR2: MDHEN and SYDVKM. The CDR3 protein is CASTWGRNEQYF. The CDR3 DNA reads TGTGCCAGCACCTGGGGGCGAAACGAGCAGTACTTC.

This clone occurred a few times. DNA for the CDR3: TGCGCCAGCAGCCAAGAGAAAAACAGGCCATACGAGCAGTACTTC. This sequence encodes CASSQEKNRPYEQYF. The rearrangement joins TRBV4-3 to TRBJ2-7, with D perhaps matching TRBD1 (5 bases). CDR1 and CDR2 (germline): LGHNA, YSLEER. V lost 0 bases, J lost 4 bases, and 13 bases lay in between. The CDR3 consists of 15 residues.

This chain uses TRBV21-1 with TRBJ2-7; TRBD1 is the table's D call and was not checked against the DNA. TRBV21-1 is listed as a pseudogene. This CDR3 is 15 amino acids long. The CDR3 nucleotides are TGTGCCAGCAGCAAAGGAGGGACAGGGGTACGGGAGCAGTACTTC. Protein sequence: CASSKGGTGVREQYF.

The table lists this clone with a few counts. The chain is built from TRBV7-2 and TRBJ2-1; 8 bases are shared with TRBD1. Looked up from germline, CDR1 is SGHTA and CDR2 is FQGNSA. The CDR3 is 15 residues long. After removal of 3 bases from V and 6 bases from J, the junction contained 7 bases not matched to a gene. Written as DNA, the CDR3 is TGTGCCAGCAGCTTGGGGGGTACAGGGGGCAATGAGCAGTTCTTC. Its translation is CASSLGGTGGNEQFF.

This sequence joins TRBV15 and TRBJ2-3, with D maybe TRBD1 (5 bases). V gave up 0 bases and J gave up 3 bases, with 10 bases separating them. Germline V gene data show CDR1 as LNHNV and CDR2 as YYDKDF (reference sequence). The CDR3 loop spans 15 amino acids. The CDR3 sequence: CATSRETVLTDTQYF. As DNA, the CDR3 is TGTGCCACCAGCAGAGAGACAGTTTTGACAGATACGCAGTATTTT.

The chain recombines TRBV5-5 with TRBJ2-2; D may be TRBD2 (6 bases). Trimming pared 0 bases from V and 7 bases from J, leaving 10 bases between. Germline CDR1 is SGHKS and CDR2 is YYEKEE (reference sequence). CDR3 size: 14 residues. The CDR3 loop is CASSLVQGGGELFF. The CDR3 DNA is TGTGCCAGCAGCTTGGTGCAGGGAGGCGGGGAGCTGTTTTTT. The variable domain in full, completed from reference TRBV5-5 and TRBJ2-2, reads DAGVTQSPTHLIKTRGQQVTLRCSPISGHKSVSWYQQVLGQGPQFIFQYYEKEERGRGNFPDRFSARQFPNYSSELNVNALLLGDSALYLCASSLVQGGGELFFGEGSRLTVL.

This chain links TRBV5-6 with TRBJ2-7; unclear D gene. The CDR3 covers 13 residues. Germline-derived CDR1 and CDR2 are SGHDT and YYEEEE. V lost 0 bases and J 1 base, leaving 5 bases between the germline ends. CDR3 in DNA: TGTGCCAGCAGCTTGGACACATCCTACGAGCAGTACTTC. It encodes CASSLDTSYEQYF.

The rearrangement links TRBV20-1 to TRBJ1-2; D gene uncertain. The germline V gene has CDR1 DFQATT and CDR2 SNEGSKA (reference sequence). The CDR3 is 11 amino acids. The CDR3 DNA reads as TGCAGCGCCCCCCCAGGTCCGGGCTACACCTTC. This translates into CSAPPGPGYTF.

The chain has TRBV5-1 and TRBJ2-2, with a weak D call TRBD1 (7 bases). The CDR3 loop spans 15 amino acids. Trimming took off 6 bases at V and 3 bases at J, with 15 bases between the two ends. CDR1 SGHRS and CDR2 YFSETQ come from the germline V gene. The CDR3 bases are TGCGCCAGCAATCCCCTCAGGGGGGACACCGGGGAGCTGTTTTTT. Its translation: CASNPLRGDTGELFF.

The gene calls are TRBV7-9 and TRBJ1-2; TRBD1 agrees at 8 bases. V shed 4 bases, J shed 6 bases, and the junction held 10 bases outside the gene matches. The germline CDR1 and CDR2 sequences are SEHNR and FQNEAQ (reference sequence). The CDR3 length is 15 residues. The DNA of the CDR3 is TGTGCCAGCAGCTCACACACGACAGGGGAGGATGGCTACACCTTC. It is translated as CASSSHTTGEDGYTF.

This clone appeared once. This chain links TRBV4-2 with TRBJ1-2; no clear D. CDR1 and CDR2 (germline): LGHNA, YNFKEQ. Between the trimmed V and J ends, which lost 1 base and 4 bases, there was a span of 16 bases. There are 16 residues in the CDR3. CDR3 protein: CASSQGRTAGRYGYTF. DNA for the CDR3: TGTGCCAGCAGCCAAGGCCGTACGGCAGGCCGCTATGGCTACACCTTC.